Described below is a single T cell receptor (beta chain) sequence and its context. Germline V lookup: CDR1 SSHAT, CDR2 FNYEAQ (reference sequence). V lost 5 bases and J 5 bases, leaving 9 bases between the germline ends. The CDR3 spans 13 residues. The data were obtained in a study of shared clonotypes between healthy human individuals. The donors were adults (healthy and HIV-negative) with no recent acute infections or vaccinations. Generated by immunoSEQ multiplex PCR, the TCRdb table keeps only in-frame clones and is missing some. The sample lists 600,000 to 750,000 clones; roughly 72% were seen once.

Material: memory CD4+ T cells sorted from blood. The sample's subset: CD45RA-negative fraction. The chain combines TRBV7-7 with TRBJ1-4, with D uncertain. The origin of this receptor is a woman in her twenties or thirties in good health. CDR3 in DNA: TGTGCCAGCAGCCGACTGAAGAATGAAAAACTGTTTTTT. Translating it yields CASSRLKNEKLFF.